This T cell receptor (beta chain) comes out of a study of STAT3 mutations in large granular lymphocyte leukemia. Study-wide context: Roughly half of the longitudinally sequenced T-LGLL patients carried detectable canonical activating STAT3 mutations. Findings and limits, study-wide: In about 30% of the 18 patients, new TCR clonotypes emerged after therapy. Every T-LGLL patient had at least one immunodominant TCRbeta clonotype.

Each sample's TCRbeta library yielded on average around 41,000 productive templates. Measured with immunoSEQ multiplex PCR; TCRdb has only the in-frame clones, and not every one. The repertoire consists of around 17,000 clones, with roughly 81% occurring once and the leading ten covering about 8.1%. Points on this clone: Antigen unknown.

Germline loops: CDR1 SQVTM, CDR2 ANQGSEA. The CDR3 runs 18 residues. Trimming shortened V by 5 bases and J by 3 bases, and 28 bases separated the two germline ends. The specimen was peripheral blood mononuclear cells. This TCR came from a man in his fifties or sixties with T-cell large granular lymphocyte leukemia. Some clones in this sample may be carry-over from other donors' samples. The V gene is TRBV29-1, the J gene TRBJ1-1; D perhaps matches TRBD1 (5 bases). CDR3 DNA: TGCAGCGTTTATCTCACGGGATTGGAGGGACCGAGGGACACTGAAGCTTTCTTT. This encodes CSVYLTGLEGPRDTEAFF.